Reported below is one TCR beta chain. The sample originates from a study of blood T cell repertoires in COVID-19. About the research overall: Nucleic acid was either cDNA or gDNA, and it came from T cells, B-cell-depleted T cells, or PBMCs.

The V gene lost 4 bases and the J gene lost 0 bases, with 16 bases spanning the gap. The CDR3 is 17 residues long. Germline V gene lookup returns CDR1 MDHEN and CDR2 SYDVKM. Original processing methods: Amplified reference gene primers provided the basis for estimating nucleated cell counts. Data came from immunoSEQ multiplex PCR; TCRdb stores just in-frame clones and leaves some out. V, J and clone size were drawn from that table, and D and trimming were deduced from the DNA. This sample yields some 190,000 clones, of which 84% are seen a single time; over 6% belongs to the top ten. During active infection, Seattle patients enrolled and were then monitored through disease.

The chain has TRBV28 and TRBJ1-5; possibly TRBD1 for D (6 bases). This receptor was obtained from an elderly woman with COVID-19, enrolled during active disease. Sequencing was performed on peripheral blood. Written as DNA, the CDR3 is TGTGCCAGCAGTTCCCAATCGGGACACCGTAGCAATCAGCCCCAGCATTTT. Its translation is CASSSQSGHRSNQPQHF.